Below, 21 T cell receptor beta chains from the same sample are listed, as sequenced in a study of cytomegalovirus exposure and HLA in healthy donors. PCR was performed using 60 Vbeta and 13 Jbeta primers. Clones were read by immunoSEQ multiplex PCR, and TCRdb kept only the in-frame ones, dropping some. The table includes 200,000 or so clones, nearly 80% detected once. Source material: PBMCs. Every receptor here comes from a woman in her 30s in good health and CMV-seropositive.

The chain recombines TRBV19 with TRBJ2-7; 7 bases fit TRBD2. The length of the CDR3 is 15 residues. Germline assignment: CDR1 LNHDA and CDR2 SQIVND (reference sequence). V was clipped by 2 bases and J by 3 bases; unmatched bases: 7. In nucleotides, the CDR3 is TGTGCCAGTAGTATAATAGGCGGGGGACTCTACGAGCAGTACTTC. Its protein product is CASSIIGGGLYEQYF.

CDR3 coding DNA: TGTGCCAGTCAGGTAACGAGTGCCGGGGAGCTGTTTTTT. Its translation is CASQVTSAGELFF. The J gene is TRBJ2-2, the V gene TRBV19; D is ambiguous. Looked up from germline, CDR1 is LNHDA and CDR2 is SQIVND (reference sequence). V was cut by 8 bases and J by 6 bases, with 13 bases left in between. The CDR3 has 13 amino acids.

The V call is TRBV19, the J call TRBJ2-7, with TRBD2 matching 10 bases. Germline V gives CDR1 LNHDA, CDR2 SQIVND (reference sequence). The CDR3 is 15 amino acids. The V gene end was trimmed by 0 bases and the J gene end by 4 bases; junction bases not matched to a gene: 3. In DNA, the CDR3 is TGTGCCAGTAGTATAGAACTAGCGGGAATATACGAGCAGTACTTC. Its protein is CASSIELAGIYEQYF.

V and J are TRBV9 and TRBJ2-7; D is ambiguous. V gave up 0 bases and J gave up 1 base, with 11 bases separating them. Germline CDR1 is SGDLS and CDR2 is YYNGEE. The CDR3 is made up of 15 amino acids. CDR3 amino acids: CASSVDPAGSYEQYF. CDR3 nucleotide sequence: TGTGCCAGCAGCGTAGACCCGGCCGGGTCCTACGAGCAGTACTTC.

The chain recombines TRBV6-1 with TRBJ2-3; TRBD2 matches 11 bases. The trim removed 1 base at V and 12 bases at J, leaving 6 bases unmatched. Germline V CDR1 and CDR2: MNHNS, SASEGT. There are 14 residues in the CDR3. DNA of the CDR3: TGTGCCAGCAGTGAAGAGTCTAGCGGGGGGTTACAGTATTTT. Its translation: CASSEESSGGLQYF.

The chain links TRBV4-1 to TRBJ1-1; D may be TRBD1 (5 bases). The length of the CDR3 is 16 residues. Germline V gene lookup returns CDR1 MGHRA and CDR2 YSYEKL. Deletions cut 0 bases from V and 6 bases from J, with 17 bases between. The CDR3 bases are TGCGCCAGCAGCCAAGACCCGGGACTAAGAGGCGCTGAAGCTTTCTTT. Translating it yields CASSQDPGLRGAEAFF.

This clone has a single count. The V gene is TRBV10-3, the J gene TRBJ1-1; D may be TRBD1 (5 bases). Deletions cut 4 bases from V and 0 bases from J, with 15 bases between. This CDR3 has 16 amino acids. Germline V gene sequence: CDR1 ENHRY, CDR2 SYGVKD. CDR3 coding DNA: TGTGCCATCAGTGCGGAGGGAGCGGACATGAACACTGAAGCTTTCTTT. It yields the protein CAISAEGADMNTEAFF.

This clone came up a few times. The chain joins TRBV6-4 to TRBJ1-6; TRBD1 aligns across 7 bases. V lost 5 bases, J lost 7 bases, and 5 bases stayed unmatched. The germline V gene has CDR1 MRHNA and CDR2 SNTAGT. The CDR3 extends over 14 amino acids. The CDR3 is CASSPGTDNSPLHF. Written as DNA, the CDR3 is TGTGCCAGCAGTCCTGGGACAGACAATTCACCCCTCCACTTT.

The chain couples TRBV9 to TRBJ2-7; 9 bases align to TRBD1. In germline, CDR1 is SGDLS, CDR2 YYNGEE. CDR3 length equals 15 residues. V was clipped by 3 bases and J by 2 bases; unmatched bases: 6. CDR3 DNA: TGTGCCAGCAGCGGAACCGGACAGGGGACCTACGAGCAGTACTTC. This encodes CASSGTGQGTYEQYF.

The genes are TRBV19 and TRBJ2-1, with 10 positions matching TRBD2. Per germline, CDR1 LNHDA and CDR2 SQIVND (reference sequence). After removal of 6 bases from V and 3 bases from J, the junction contained 8 bases not matched to a gene. CDR3 size: 16 residues. The CDR3 bases are TGTGCCAGTAGGCCAGCCAGCGGGAGGGTCTACAATGAGCAGTTCTTC. Encoded protein: CASRPASGRVYNEQFF.

Turning to this clone: At one end the junction does not follow the germline gene, possibly because of a read error. This chain uses TRBV27 with TRBJ2-2; TRBD1 is a possible D gene (8 bases). CDR1 and CDR2 from the germline V gene are MNHEY and SMNVEV (reference sequence). The CDR3 is 15 residues long. This chain's CDR3 is CASREQGGYTGKLFF. CDR3 bases: TGTGCCAGCAGGGAACAGGGGGGGTACACCGGGAAGCTGTTTTTT.

The chain has TRBV7-9 and TRBJ1-1; D is unclear. CDR1 is SEHNR and CDR2 is FQNEAQ in the germline V gene (reference sequence). Deletions cut 5 bases from V and 10 bases from J, with 23 bases between. This CDR3 is built from 15 residues. CDR3 DNA: TGTGCCAGCAGCCAACCCGAAGCCGAGGGAGGACTAGCTTTCTTT. Translation: CASSQPEAEGGLAFF. The full variable domain, its missing parts supplied by reference TRBV7-9 and TRBJ1-1, is DTGVSQNPRHKITKRGQNVTFRCDPISEHNRLYWYRQTLGQGPEFLTYFQNEAQLEKSRLLSDRFSAERPKGSFSTLEIQRTEQGDSAMYLCASSQPEAEGGLAFFGQGTRLTVV.

This clone was seen a few times. The chain combines TRBV7-6 with TRBJ2-1; D possibly corresponds to TRBD2 (5 bases). Germline V gives CDR1 SGHVS, CDR2 FNYEAQ. This CDR3 spans 13 amino acids. V lost 2 bases and J 10 bases, leaving 12 bases between the germline ends. CDR3 protein: CASSLTGLVEQFF. The CDR3 nucleotides are TGTGCCAGCAGCTTAACGGGATTGGTGGAGCAGTTCTTC.

The rearrangement joins TRBV7-8 to TRBJ2-2; 7 bases match TRBD1. The CDR3 runs to 14 residues. Germline trimming cut 3 bases from V and 7 bases from J; bases unmatched to any gene: 5. Germline-derived CDR1 and CDR2 are SGHVS and FQNEAQ. CDR3 protein: CASSFIQGNGELFF. CDR3 nucleotides: TGTGCCAGCAGCTTCATACAGGGGAACGGGGAGCTGTTTTTT.

V gene TRBV5-4 combines with J gene TRBJ1-2, with 9 positions matching TRBD1. This CDR3 has 15 amino acids. In germline, CDR1 is SGHNT, CDR2 YYREEE (reference sequence). After removal of 4 bases from V and 1 base from J, the junction contained 5 bases not matched to a gene. CDR3 protein: CASSPDRGLNYGYTF. The CDR3 DNA follows: TGTGCCAGCAGCCCGGACAGGGGACTTAACTATGGCTACACCTTC. Full variable domain (rest looked up from reference TRBV5-4 and TRBJ1-2): ETGVTQSPTHLIKTRGQQVTLRCSSQSGHNTVSWYQQALGQGPQFIFQYYREEENGRGNFPPRFSGLQFPNYSSELNVNALELDDSALYLCASSPDRGLNYGYTFGSGTRLTVV.

This chain links TRBV9 with TRBJ2-1, with 9 bases lining up with TRBD2. This CDR3 contains 15 residues. After removal of 2 bases from V and 8 bases from J, the junction contained 8 bases not matched to a gene. Per germline, CDR1 SGDLS and CDR2 YYNGEE. The CDR3 coding sequence is TGTGCCAGCAGCGTCGGCGGGGGGGCCTTTGATGAGCAGTTCTTC. It translates to CASSVGGGAFDEQFF.

The V call is TRBV18, the J call TRBJ1-2; 7 bases are shared with TRBD1. The CDR3 spans 12 residues. The V gene's germline CDR1 is KGHSH and CDR2 LQKENI. The trim removed 3 bases at V and 6 bases at J, leaving 1 base unmatched. DNA of the CDR3: TGTGCCAGCTCACCTACAGGGGATGGCTACACCTTC. Translation: CASSPTGDGYTF. Full variable domain (remainder filled in from reference TRBV18 and TRBJ1-2): NAGVMQNPRHLVRRRGQEARLRCSPMKGHSHVYWYRQLPEEGLKFMVYLQKENIIDESGMPKERFSAEFPKEGPSILRIQQVVRGDSAAYFCASSPTGDGYTFGSGTRLTVV.

The chain recombines TRBV19 with TRBJ1-5, with TRBD1 identical over 7 bases. Trimming removed 5 bases from V and 3 bases from J; junction bases left unmatched: 10. The CDR3 has 16 residues. CDR1 is LNHDA and CDR2 is SQIVND in the germline V gene (reference sequence). The CDR3 DNA sequence: TGTGCCAGTAGTCCGAGGAGACAGGGAAACAATCAGCCCCAGCATTTT. Protein product: CASSPRRQGNNQPQHF.

The chain carries TRBV5-4 and TRBJ1-6; the match to TRBD1 covers 9 bases. CDR1 SGHNT and CDR2 YYREEE come from the germline V gene (reference sequence). The CDR3 is 15 amino acids. The junction had 5 bases not matched to a gene; V was cut back by 4 bases and J by 6 bases. This chain's CDR3 is CASSLTGGSNSPLHF. In DNA form, the CDR3 reads TGTGCCAGCAGCCTGACAGGGGGTTCTAATTCACCCCTCCACTTT.

The J gene is TRBJ2-5, the V gene TRBV10-2; 9 bases agree with TRBD2. CDR1 and CDR2 (germline): WSHSY, SAAADI. Unmatched junction bases numbered 5, after V lost 4 bases and J lost 5 bases. This CDR3 is built from 14 residues. The CDR3 sequence is CASSVRGGRETQYF. Here the CDR3 DNA reads TGCGCCAGCAGTGTGCGGGGGGGCCGGGAGACCCAGTACTTC.

This chain links TRBV11-2 with TRBJ2-5, with 8 nucleotides matching TRBD2. V lost 5 bases and J lost 2; bases outside the gene matches: 7. Looked up from germline, CDR1 is SGHAT and CDR2 is FQNNGV. The CDR3 runs to 15 residues. The CDR3 reads CASSRGGRPQETQYF. CDR3 DNA sequence: TGTGCCAGCAGCCGGGGGGGCAGGCCGCAAGAGACCCAGTACTTC.